This T cell receptor (beta chain) was identified during a study of T cells after yellow fever vaccination. MiXCR was run by TCRdb on the 5' RACE reads, yielding one entry per CDR3 protein. The sample consists of around 320,000 distinct CDR3 sequences, about 4.5% of them appearing once. With 6 bases clipped from V and 3 bases from J, the junction kept 11 bases outside the gene matches. The CDR3 contains 16 residues. In this sample, this clonotype turned up many times. What it binds is not known. Regarding the study as a whole: Subsequent to the booster, the majority of primary-vaccination clones reappeared (approximately 95% CD4, approximately 90% CD8).

Sequencing was performed on PBMCs, taken 15 days after the yellow fever booster vaccination. The chain links TRBV12-3 or TRBV12-4 to TRBJ2-5; 9 positions match TRBD1. The clonotype was recovered from a man younger than 35 who received the YFV17D yellow fever vaccine. The CDR3 coding sequence is TGTGCCAGCAGCCACACAGGGGGCGATTCCAAAGAGACCCAGTACTTC. This gives the protein CASSHTGGDSKETQYF.